Each of the 16 T cell receptor beta chains below was sequenced from the same sample in a study of T-cell reconstitution after alpha-beta-depleted transplantation in children. A TCRbeta library incorporating unique molecular identifiers was prepared. TCRdb redid the calling of the PCR reads with MiXCR, one entry per CDR3 protein. The sample gives around 240,000 distinct CDR3 sequences, around 8% of which show up once; approximately 6.3% is in the top ten. Source: PBMCs, mostly from graft donor cells, taken 180 days after TCRalphabeta/CD19-depleted stem cell transplant. These receptors were taken from a male patient aged 5 to 17 who had a stem cell transplant for acute lymphoblastic leukemia, so the T cells may come from the graft donor.

This clonotype was counted ten times or more. This chain uses TRBV20-1 with TRBJ2-5, with D perhaps being TRBD1 or TRBD2 (5 bases each). This CDR3 region has 15 residues. Trimming took 6 bases from V and 3 from J, leaving 20 bases between them. The germline CDR1 and CDR2 sequences are DFQATT and SNEGSKA (reference sequence). CDR3 DNA: TGCAGTGCCCCAGGCCTGGGTCAGGGAGAAGAGACCCAGTACTTC. It encodes CSAPGLGQGEETQYF.

This clonotype was observed many times. The V and J genes are TRBV11-2 and TRBJ2-5; a possible D gene is TRBD2 (6 bases). Deletions cut 2 bases from V and 5 bases from J, with 12 bases between. The CDR3 loop spans 14 amino acids. Per the germline V gene, CDR1 is SGHAT and CDR2 is FQNNGV. The CDR3 spells CASSLLAFRETQYF. Here the CDR3 DNA reads TGTGCCAGCAGCTTACTAGCGTTCAGGGAGACCCAGTACTTC. The whole variable domain, remainder taken from reference TRBV11-2 and TRBJ2-5, is EAGVAQSPRYKIIEKRQSVAFWCNPISGHATLYWYQQILGQGPKLLIQFQNNGVVDDSQLPKDRFSAERLKGVDSTLKIQPAKLEDSAVYLCASSLLAFRETQYFGPGTRLLVL.

This clonotype was recorded many times. The chain joins TRBV12-3 or TRBV12-4 to TRBJ2-1; 8 nucleotides match TRBD1. CDR3 length: 15 residues. Trimming took 5 bases from V and 5 from J; bases not matched to a gene: 8. CDR3 nucleotide sequence: TGTGCCAGCAGTCAGGACAGGGTTTGGAACAATGAGCAGTTCTTC. Its translation: CASSQDRVWNNEQFF.

The chain combines TRBV21-1 with TRBJ2-1; the table calls TRBD1, which could not be checked here. TRBV21-1 has pseudogene status. This CDR3 is built from 15 residues. CDR3 sequence reads: CASSNPRGPHNEQFF. The CDR3 bases are TGTGCCAGCAGCAACCCAAGGGGTCCACACAATGAGCAGTTCTTC.

This clonotype was observed at least ten times. V is TRBV29-1 and J is TRBJ2-1; TRBD1 aligns across 7 bases. The germline gives CDR1 SQVTM, CDR2 ANQGSEA. This CDR3 contains 14 residues. After removal of 5 bases from V and 9 bases from J, the junction contained 13 bases not matched to a gene. The DNA for the CDR3 is TGCAGCGTTTCTACCGGGACAGAGCTTAGTGAGCAGTTCTTC. Its translation: CSVSTGTELSEQFF.

The chain has TRBV3-1 and TRBJ1-5; TRBD1 aligns across 7 bases. This CDR3 is 16 amino acids long. Germline CDR1 and CDR2: LGHDT and YNNKEL (reference sequence). V lost 2 bases, J lost 1 base, and 5 bases stayed unmatched. CDR3 sequence (DNA): TGTGCCAGCAGCCAAAGTACAGGGGTAAGCAATCAGCCCCAGCATTTT. It translates to CASSQSTGVSNQPQHF.

This clonotype came up many times. The chain links TRBV3-1 to TRBJ2-1; TRBD1 matches 10 bases. This CDR3 spans 16 amino acids. The ends lost 4 bases at V and 0 bases at J; junction bases unmatched: 3. Germline V CDR1 and CDR2: LGHDT, YNNKEL (reference sequence). The CDR3 DNA reads as TGTGCCAGCAGCCTCGACAGGGGGCCCTCCTACAATGAGCAGTTCTTC. As protein: CASSLDRGPSYNEQFF.

This clonotype was seen at least ten times. The V call is TRBV7-8, the J call TRBJ2-5; TRBD1 matches at 9 bases. From germline, CDR1 is SGHVS and CDR2 FQNEAQ. The ends lost 5 bases at V and 5 bases at J; junction bases unmatched: 9. The CDR3 runs to 15 residues. CDR3 DNA sequence: TGTGCCAGCAGCCCTCACAGGGGGCGCGAGGAGACCCAGTACTTC. Translated, it gives CASSPHRGREETQYF. The full variable domain, its missing parts supplied by reference TRBV7-8 and TRBJ2-5, is GAGVSQSPRYKVAKRGQDVALRCDPISGHVSLFWYQQALGQGPEFLTYFQNEAQLDKSGLPSDRFFAERPEGSVSTLKIQRTQQEDSAVYLCASSPHRGREETQYFGPGTRLLVL.

Ten or more counts support this clonotype. The V and J genes are TRBV5-6 and TRBJ2-3; a weak D match, TRBD1 (5 bases). V was trimmed by 2 bases and J by 4 bases, leaving 11 bases between them. There are 14 residues in the CDR3. Germline V gives CDR1 SGHDT, CDR2 YYEEEE. The CDR3 sequence is CASSFIQVPDTQYF. DNA of the CDR3: TGTGCCAGCAGCTTTATACAGGTCCCAGATACGCAGTATTTT.

The gene calls are TRBV19 and TRBJ1-5; unclear D gene. V was pared by 5 bases and J by 2 bases, with 19 bases between. The CDR3 extends over 17 amino acids. Looked up from germline, CDR1 is LNHDA and CDR2 is SQIVND (reference sequence). The CDR3 nucleotides are TGTGCCAGTAGTGCGTTCTTGGCCGACATCGGCAATCAGCCCCAGCATTTT. Its translation: CASSAFLADIGNQPQHF.

Many counts were recorded for this clonotype. The gene calls are TRBV29-1 and TRBJ2-1; tentative D call: TRBD1 (5 bases). V gave up 3 bases and J gave up 6 bases, with 21 bases separating them. The CDR3 totals 16 residues. Looked up from germline, CDR1 is SQVTM and CDR2 is ANQGSEA. This chain's CDR3 is CSVEGLTRLVGNEQFF. CDR3 DNA sequence: TGCAGCGTTGAGGGGCTGACTCGACTGGTAGGCAATGAGCAGTTCTTC.

This clonotype has a count of ten or more. This chain uses TRBV20-1 with TRBJ2-6; D remains ambiguous. The CDR3 runs 15 residues. V was cut by 0 bases and J by 2 bases, with 8 bases left in between. In germline, CDR1 is DFQATT, CDR2 SNEGSKA (reference sequence). In DNA, the CDR3 is TGCAGTGCTAGAGATCCCCGTACTGGGGCCAACGTCCTGACTTTC. This encodes CSARDPRTGANVLTF.

At least ten counts were recorded for this clonotype. V usage is TRBV12-3 or TRBV12-4 and J usage is TRBJ2-2; weak D call: TRBD1 (6 bases). This CDR3 has 14 amino acids. The ends were cut back, 7 bases at V and 8 bases at J, with 17 bases in the middle. Here the CDR3 DNA reads TGTGCCAGCACTCTTAGGGGGACAAGGGGGGAGCTGTTTTTT. Amino acids: CASTLRGTRGELFF.

This clonotype showed up many times. The chain has TRBV7-2 and TRBJ2-2, with 14 bases matching TRBD2. V was clipped by 4 bases and J by 7 bases; unmatched bases: 5. The CDR3 is 16 amino acids. Per germline, CDR1 SGHTA and CDR2 FQGNSA. The CDR3 region is CASSSRLAGGVGELFF. CDR3 sequence (DNA): TGTGCCAGCAGCTCGAGACTAGCGGGAGGGGTCGGGGAGCTGTTTTTT.

This clonotype was found many times. The CDR3 DNA is TGTGCCAGCAGCTTGGGGGGCACAGTAGGTAGGAGCAATCAGCCCCAGCATTTT. Its translation: CASSLGGTVGRSNQPQHF. The chain carries TRBV5-8 and TRBJ1-5; TRBD1 is a possible D gene (5 bases). CDR3 length: 18 residues. V dropped 0 bases and J dropped 1 base, with 17 bases sitting between them. Germline loops: CDR1 SGHTS, CDR2 YDEGEE.

V gene TRBV14 combines with J gene TRBJ2-7, with D perhaps being TRBD1 or TRBD2 (6 bases each). CDR1 and CDR2 from the germline V gene are SGHDN and FVKESK. Between the trimmed V and J ends, which lost 1 base and 0 bases, there was a span of 13 bases. This CDR3 has 16 residues. The CDR3 DNA sequence: TGTGCCAGCAGCCAAGGAGGGGGGAGCAGCTCCTACGAGCAGTACTTC. It is translated as CASSQGGGSSSYEQYF.